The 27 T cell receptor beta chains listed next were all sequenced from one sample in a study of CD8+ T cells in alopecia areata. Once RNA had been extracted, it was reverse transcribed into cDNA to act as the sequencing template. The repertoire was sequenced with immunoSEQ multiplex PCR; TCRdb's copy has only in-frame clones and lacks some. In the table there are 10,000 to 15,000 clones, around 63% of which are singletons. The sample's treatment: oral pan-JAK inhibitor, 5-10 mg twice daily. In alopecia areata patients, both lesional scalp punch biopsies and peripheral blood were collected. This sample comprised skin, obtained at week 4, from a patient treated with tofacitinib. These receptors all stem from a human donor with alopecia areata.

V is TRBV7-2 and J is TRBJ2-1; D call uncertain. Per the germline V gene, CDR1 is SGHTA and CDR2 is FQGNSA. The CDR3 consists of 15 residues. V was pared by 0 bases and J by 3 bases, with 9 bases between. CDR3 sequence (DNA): TGTGCCAGCAGCTTAGCTGCCGGCAACTACAATGAGCAGTTCTTC. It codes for CASSLAAGNYNEQFF.

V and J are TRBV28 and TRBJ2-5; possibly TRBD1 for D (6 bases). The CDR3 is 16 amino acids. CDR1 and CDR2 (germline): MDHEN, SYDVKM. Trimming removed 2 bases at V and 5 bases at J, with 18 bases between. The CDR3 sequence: CASSLTAGGDRETQYF. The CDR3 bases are TGTGCCAGCAGTTTAACGGCAGGAGGTGACAGGGAGACCCAGTACTTC.

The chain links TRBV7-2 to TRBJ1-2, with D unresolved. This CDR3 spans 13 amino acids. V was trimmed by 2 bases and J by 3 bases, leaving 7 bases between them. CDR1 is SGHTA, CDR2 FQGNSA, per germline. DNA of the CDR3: TGTGCCAGCAGCTTAATTAACGACTATGGCTACACCTTC. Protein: CASSLINDYGYTF.

CDR3 sequence: CASSVNEKGWGPGYEQYF. The CDR3 bases are TGTGCCAGCAGCGTAAATGAAAAGGGATGGGGCCCGGGCTACGAGCAGTACTTC. J is TRBJ2-7 and V is TRBV9; tentatively, D is TRBD1 (5 bases). This CDR3 has 18 amino acids. The V end lost 1 base, the J end lost 3 bases, and 23 bases lay between the germline ends. CDR1 SGDLS and CDR2 YYNGEE come from the germline V gene.

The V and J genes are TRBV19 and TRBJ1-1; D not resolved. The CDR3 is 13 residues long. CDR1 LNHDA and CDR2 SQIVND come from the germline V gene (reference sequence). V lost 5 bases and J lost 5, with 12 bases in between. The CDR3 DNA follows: TGTGCCAGTAGTGCCGGCCTGGCAACTGAAGCTTTCTTT. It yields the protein CASSAGLATEAFF.

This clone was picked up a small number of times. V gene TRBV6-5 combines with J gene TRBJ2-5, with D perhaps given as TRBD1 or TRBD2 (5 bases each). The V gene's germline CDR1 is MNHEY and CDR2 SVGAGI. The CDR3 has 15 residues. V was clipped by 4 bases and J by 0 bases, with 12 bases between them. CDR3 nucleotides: TGTGCCAGCAGTTCCGGGGCCTTCTACCAAGAGACCCAGTACTTC. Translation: CASSSGAFYQETQYF.

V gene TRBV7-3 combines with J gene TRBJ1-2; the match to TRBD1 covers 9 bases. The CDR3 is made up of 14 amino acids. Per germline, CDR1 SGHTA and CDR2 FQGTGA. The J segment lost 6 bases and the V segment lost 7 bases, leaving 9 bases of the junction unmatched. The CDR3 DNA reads TGTGCCAGCACCGACGACAGGGGGTGGGATGGCTACACCTTC. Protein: CASTDDRGWDGYTF. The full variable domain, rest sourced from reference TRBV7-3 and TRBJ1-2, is GAGVSQTPSNKVTEKGKYVELRCDPISGHTALYWYRQSLGQGPEFLIYFQGTGAADDSGLPNDRFFAVRPEGSVSTLKIQRTERGDSAVYLCASTDDRGWDGYTFGSGTRLTVV.

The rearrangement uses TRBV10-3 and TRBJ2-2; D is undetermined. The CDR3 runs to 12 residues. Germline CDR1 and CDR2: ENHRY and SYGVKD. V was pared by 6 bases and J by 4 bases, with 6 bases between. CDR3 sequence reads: CAIRPLTGELFF. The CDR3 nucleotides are TGTGCCATCAGGCCCCTCACCGGGGAGCTGTTTTTT.

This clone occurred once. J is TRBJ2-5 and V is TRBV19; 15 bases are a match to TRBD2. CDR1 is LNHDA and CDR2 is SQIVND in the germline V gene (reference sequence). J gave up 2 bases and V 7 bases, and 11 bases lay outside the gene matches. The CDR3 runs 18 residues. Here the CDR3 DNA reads TGTGCCAGTATACCTGGGACTAGCGGGGGGAGGCGGCAAGAGACCCAGTACTTC. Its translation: CASIPGTSGGRRQETQYF.

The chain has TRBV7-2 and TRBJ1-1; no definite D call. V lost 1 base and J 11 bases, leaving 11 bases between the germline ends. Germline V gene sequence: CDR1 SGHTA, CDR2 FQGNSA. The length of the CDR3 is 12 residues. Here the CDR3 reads CASSLVVSGAFF. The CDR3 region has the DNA TGTGCCAGCAGCTTAGTCGTTTCGGGTGCTTTCTTT.

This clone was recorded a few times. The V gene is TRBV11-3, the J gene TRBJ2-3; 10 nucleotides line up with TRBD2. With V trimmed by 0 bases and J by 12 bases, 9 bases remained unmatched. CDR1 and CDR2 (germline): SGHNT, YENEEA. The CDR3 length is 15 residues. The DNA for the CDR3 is TGTGCCAGCAGCTTAGACGGCAGGGTAGCGGGGGGTCAGTATTTT. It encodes CASSLDGRVAGGQYF.

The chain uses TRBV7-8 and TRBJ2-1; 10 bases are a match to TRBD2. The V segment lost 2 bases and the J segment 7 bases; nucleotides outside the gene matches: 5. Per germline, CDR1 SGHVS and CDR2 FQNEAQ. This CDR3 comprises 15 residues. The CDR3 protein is CASSLQRGGRNEQFF. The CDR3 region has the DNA TGTGCCAGCAGCTTACAGCGGGGGGGTAGGAATGAGCAGTTCTTC.

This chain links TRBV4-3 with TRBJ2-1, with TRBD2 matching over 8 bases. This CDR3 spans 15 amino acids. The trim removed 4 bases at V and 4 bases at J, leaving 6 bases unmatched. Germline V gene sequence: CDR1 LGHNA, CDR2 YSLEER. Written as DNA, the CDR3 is TGCGCCAGCAGCCTCGCGGCGGGGGGTTACAATGAGCAGTTCTTC. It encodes CASSLAAGGYNEQFF.

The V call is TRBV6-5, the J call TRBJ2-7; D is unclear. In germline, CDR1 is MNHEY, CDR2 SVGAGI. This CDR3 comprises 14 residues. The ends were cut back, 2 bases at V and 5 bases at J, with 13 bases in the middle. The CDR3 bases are TGTGCCAGCAGTTACGAATCCCGCGGCAACGAGCAGTACTTC. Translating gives CASSYESRGNEQYF.

Here the CDR3 reads CASSRGTGGPNSPLHF. The CDR3, as DNA: TGTGCCAGCAGCCGAGGGACAGGGGGACCCAATTCACCCCTCCACTTT. V usage is TRBV7-8 and J usage is TRBJ1-6; 11 bases line up with TRBD1. Germline CDR1 and CDR2: SGHVS and FQNEAQ. V trimming: 5 bases; J trimming: 7 bases; junction bases outside the gene matches: 7. This CDR3 spans 16 amino acids.

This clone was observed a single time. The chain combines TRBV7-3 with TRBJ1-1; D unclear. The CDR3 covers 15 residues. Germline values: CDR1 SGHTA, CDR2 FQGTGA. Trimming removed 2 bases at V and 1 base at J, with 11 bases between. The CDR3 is CASSLHREPNTEAFF. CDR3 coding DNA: TGTGCCAGCAGCTTACACCGGGAGCCGAACACTGAAGCTTTCTTT.

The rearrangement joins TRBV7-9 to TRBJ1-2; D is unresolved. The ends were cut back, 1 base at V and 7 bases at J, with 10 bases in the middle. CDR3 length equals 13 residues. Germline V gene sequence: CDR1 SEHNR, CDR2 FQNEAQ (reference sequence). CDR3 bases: TGTGCCAGCAGCTTAGAAGGGAGTTCTGGCTACACCTTC. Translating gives CASSLEGSSGYTF.

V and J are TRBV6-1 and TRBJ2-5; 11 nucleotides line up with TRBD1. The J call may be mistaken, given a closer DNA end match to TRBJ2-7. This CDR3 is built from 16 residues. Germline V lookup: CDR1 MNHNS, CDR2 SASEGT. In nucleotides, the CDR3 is TGTGCCAGCAGTGCATTACCGGGACAGGGGGCCTACGAGCAGTACTTC. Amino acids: CASSALPGQGAYEQYF.

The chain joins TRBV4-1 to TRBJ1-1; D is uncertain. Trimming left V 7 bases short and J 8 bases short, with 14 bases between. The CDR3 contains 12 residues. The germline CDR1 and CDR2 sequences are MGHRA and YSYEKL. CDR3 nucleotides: TGCGCCAGCATAGGTCCGGGGTTAGAAGCTTTCTTT. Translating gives CASIGPGLEAFF.

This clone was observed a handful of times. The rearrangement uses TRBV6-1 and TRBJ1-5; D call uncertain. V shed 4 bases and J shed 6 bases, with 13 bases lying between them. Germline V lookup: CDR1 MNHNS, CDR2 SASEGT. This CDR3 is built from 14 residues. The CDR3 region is CASSVSGGGQPQHF. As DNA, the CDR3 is TGTGCCAGCAGTGTGTCCGGAGGAGGTCAGCCCCAGCATTTT.

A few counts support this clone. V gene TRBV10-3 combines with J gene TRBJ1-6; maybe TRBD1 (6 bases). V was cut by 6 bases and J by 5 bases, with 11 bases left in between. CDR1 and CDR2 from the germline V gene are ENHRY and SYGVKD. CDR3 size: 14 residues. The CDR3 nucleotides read TGTGCCATCAGGTCGAGACAGGATAATTCACCCCTCCACTTT. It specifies CAIRSRQDNSPLHF.

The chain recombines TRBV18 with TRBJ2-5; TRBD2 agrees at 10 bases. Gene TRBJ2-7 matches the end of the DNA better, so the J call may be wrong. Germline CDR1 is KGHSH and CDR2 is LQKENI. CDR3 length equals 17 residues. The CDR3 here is CASSPRESGGVSYEQYF. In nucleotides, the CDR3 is TGTGCCAGCTCACCCAGAGAGAGCGGGGGGGTATCCTACGAGCAGTACTTC.

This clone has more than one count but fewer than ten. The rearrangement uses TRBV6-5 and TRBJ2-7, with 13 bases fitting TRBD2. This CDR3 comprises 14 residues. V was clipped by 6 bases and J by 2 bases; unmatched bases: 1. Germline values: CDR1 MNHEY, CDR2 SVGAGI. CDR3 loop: CASRTSGGAYEQYF. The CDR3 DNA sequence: TGTGCCAGCAGAACTAGCGGGGGGGCCTACGAGCAGTACTTC.

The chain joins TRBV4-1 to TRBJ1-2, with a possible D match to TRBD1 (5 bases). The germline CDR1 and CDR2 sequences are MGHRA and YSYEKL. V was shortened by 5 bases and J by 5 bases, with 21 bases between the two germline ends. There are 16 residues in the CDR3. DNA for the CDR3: TGCGCCAGCAGCGTCATAACGCGGGGCAGGAGATATGGCTACACCTTC. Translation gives CASSVITRGRRYGYTF.

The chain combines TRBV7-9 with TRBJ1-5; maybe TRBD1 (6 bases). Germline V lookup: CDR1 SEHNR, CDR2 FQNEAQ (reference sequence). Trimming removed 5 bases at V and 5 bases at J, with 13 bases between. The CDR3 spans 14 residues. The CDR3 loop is CASSDKDSYQPQHF. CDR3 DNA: TGTGCCAGCAGCGATAAGGACAGTTATCAGCCCCAGCATTTT.

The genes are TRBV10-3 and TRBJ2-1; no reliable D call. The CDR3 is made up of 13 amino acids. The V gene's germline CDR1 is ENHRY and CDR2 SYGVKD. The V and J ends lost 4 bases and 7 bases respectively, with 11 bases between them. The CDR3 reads CAISAPPVNEQFF. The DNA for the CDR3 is TGTGCCATCAGTGCCCCTCCCGTAAATGAGCAGTTCTTC.

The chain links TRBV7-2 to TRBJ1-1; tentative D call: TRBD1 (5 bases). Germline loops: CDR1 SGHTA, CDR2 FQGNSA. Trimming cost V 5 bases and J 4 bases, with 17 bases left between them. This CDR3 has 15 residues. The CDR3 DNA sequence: TGTGCCAGCAGCCCCGGGACCGGGAGGACCACTGAAGCTTTCTTT. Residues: CASSPGTGRTTEAFF.